This TCR beta chain was identified in a study of blood T cell repertoires in COVID-19 (dated by TCRdb to between 2020 and 2021). Background on the whole study: Samples from collaborators originated in the United States, Italy and Spain and spanned both the acute and convalescent phases of COVID-19. A freely available public database, intended as a resource for researchers studying the immune response to SARS-CoV-2, is where the repertoires were released. The prospective study material was composed of cDNA or gDNA derived from T cells, B-cell-depleted T cells, or PBMCs. Where HLA class I and class II types were available, the types were taken from metadata supplied by the sample provider, not from assay-based typing. Subjects who had been exposed to COVID-19, were actively infected with it, or had recovered from it provided the deeply sampled blood TCRbeta repertoires that made up the dataset. The sample metadata nearly always contained a de-identified subject ID, COVID-19 status, age in years and sex. Samples came from the ongoing ImmuneRACE study (first 160 participants) plus 1,254 subjects from 6 global collaborators. Summary of the overall study and its limitations: The amount of clinical and demographic metadata varied by source and participant and was provided uncurated.

As regards this clone: Its antigen target is currently unknown. The record has no base qualities; no much larger clone is one base away.

The cysteine opens and the phenylalanine closes a CDR3 of 16 amino acids. The retained sequence is limited to the CDR3, 48 bases, with the frame set at the first base. From V the trimming removes 4 bases and from J it removes 0 bases, while the gene matches leave 9 bases of the junction unaccounted for. Per the germline V gene, SGHRS is the CDR1 and YFSETQ is the CDR2. A second Seattle source provided samples from volunteer blood donors who had recovered from COVID-19. Whole blood was collected in K2EDTA tubes by collaborating institutions according to the institutions' own protocols. For TCRbeta analysis, collaborators shipped samples as frozen whole blood, isolated PBMCs, or DNA extracted from either of those sample types. The immunoSEQ Assay, a bias-controlled multiplex PCR, was used to amplify TCRbeta CDR3 regions from genomic DNA. The authors' analysis ran thus. The number of nucleated cells in each sample was estimated from the amplification of reference gene primers within the assay. To quantify the absolute abundance of each unique TCRbeta CDR3 rearrangement, sequence reads were collapsed and filtered. For each sample, productive Simpson clonality was calculated by taking the square root of Simpson's diversity index across productive rearrangements. TCRdb obtained this table from immuneACCESS and retained in-frame rearrangements with V and J assigned. These tables miss some clones; where compared with another copy, unresolved V genes account for less than half of the shortfall, and the remainder is unexplained. Clonal size and the V and J genes are those of that table, whereas D and trimming came from the DNA. Here the sample has hundreds of thousands of clones; 70% to 90% occur a single time. The top ten clonotypes cover about 1.9% of the sample.

The V and J segments used are TRBV5-1 and TRBJ2-7; TRBD2 matches 8 bases in the middle. The clonotype originates from a woman in her twenties or thirties who had recovered from COVID-19. The material sequenced was peripheral blood. The nucleotide sequence reads TGCGCCAGCAGCCCTGAGGCTAGCGGGTACTCCTACGAGCAGTACTTC. Its protein product is CASSPEASGYSYEQYF.